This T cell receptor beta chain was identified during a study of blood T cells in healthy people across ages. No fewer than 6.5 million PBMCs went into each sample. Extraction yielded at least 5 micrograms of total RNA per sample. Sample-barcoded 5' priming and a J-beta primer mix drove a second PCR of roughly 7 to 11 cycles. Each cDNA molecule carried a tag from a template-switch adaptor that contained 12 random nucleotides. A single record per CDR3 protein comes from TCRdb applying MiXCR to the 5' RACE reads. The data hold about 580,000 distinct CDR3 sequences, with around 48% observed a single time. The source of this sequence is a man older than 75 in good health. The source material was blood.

The CDR3 DNA reads as TGTGCCAGCAGCGTGGGACAGGGGGCCTCTGGGGCCAACGTCCTGACTTTC. Translation gives CASSVGQGASGANVLTF. V is TRBV7-9 and J is TRBJ2-6, with 12 bases fitting TRBD1. The ends lost 5 bases at V and 0 bases at J; junction bases unmatched: 2. The CDR3 contains 17 residues. The germline V gene has CDR1 SEHNR and CDR2 FQNEAQ (reference sequence).